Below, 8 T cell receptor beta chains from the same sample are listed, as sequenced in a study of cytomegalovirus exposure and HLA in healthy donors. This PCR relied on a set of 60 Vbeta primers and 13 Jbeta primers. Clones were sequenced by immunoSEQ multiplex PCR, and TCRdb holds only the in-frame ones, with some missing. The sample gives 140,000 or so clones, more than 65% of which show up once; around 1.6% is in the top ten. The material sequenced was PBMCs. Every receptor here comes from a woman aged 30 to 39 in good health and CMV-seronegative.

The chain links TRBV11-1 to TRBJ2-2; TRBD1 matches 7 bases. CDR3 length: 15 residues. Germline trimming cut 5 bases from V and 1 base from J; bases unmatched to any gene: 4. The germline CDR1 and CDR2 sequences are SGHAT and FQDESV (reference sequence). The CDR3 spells CASSKDRQNTGELFF. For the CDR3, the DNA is TGTGCCAGCAGCAAGGACAGGCAGAACACCGGGGAGCTGTTTTTT.

The CDR3 spells CASSLVIGQAGFTGELFF. The CDR3 DNA reads as TGTGCCAGCAGCTTAGTGATTGGACAGGCGGGATTCACCGGGGAGCTGTTTTTT. J is TRBJ2-2 and V is TRBV7-8; D is possibly TRBD1 (7 bases). The CDR3 runs to 18 residues. The V end was cut by 1 base, the J end by 4 bases, with 19 bases between. Germline-derived CDR1 and CDR2 are SGHVS and FQNEAQ.

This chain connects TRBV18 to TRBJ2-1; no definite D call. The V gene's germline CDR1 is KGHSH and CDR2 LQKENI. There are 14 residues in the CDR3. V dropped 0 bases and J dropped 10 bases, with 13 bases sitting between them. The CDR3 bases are TGTGCCAGCTCACCACCGTCCAGCCGGAGCGAGCAGTTCTTC. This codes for CASSPPSSRSEQFF.

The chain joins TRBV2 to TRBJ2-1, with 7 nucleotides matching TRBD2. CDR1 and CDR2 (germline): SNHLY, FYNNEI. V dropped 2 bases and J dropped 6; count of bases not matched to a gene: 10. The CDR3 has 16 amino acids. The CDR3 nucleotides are TGTGCCAGCAGTGAAATTGGCCAGCGGGAACGCAATGAGCAGTTCTTC. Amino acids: CASSEIGQRERNEQFF. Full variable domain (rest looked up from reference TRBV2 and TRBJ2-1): EPEVTQTPSHQVTQMGQEVILRCVPISNHLYFYWYRQILGQKVEFLVSFYNNEISEKSEIFDDQFSVERPDGSNFTLKIRSTKLEDSAMYFCASSEIGQRERNEQFFGPGTRLTVL.

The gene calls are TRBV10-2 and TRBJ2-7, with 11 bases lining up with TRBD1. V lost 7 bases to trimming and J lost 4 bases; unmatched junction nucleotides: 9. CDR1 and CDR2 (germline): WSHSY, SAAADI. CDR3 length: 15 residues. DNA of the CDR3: TGCGCCAGCACCAGCTCCGGGACAGGGGGATACGAGCAGTACTTC. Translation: CASTSSGTGGYEQYF.

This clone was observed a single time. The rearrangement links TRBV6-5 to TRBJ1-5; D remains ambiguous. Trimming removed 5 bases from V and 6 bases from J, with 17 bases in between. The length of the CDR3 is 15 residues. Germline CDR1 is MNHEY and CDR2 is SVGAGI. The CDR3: CASSASEEGSQPQHF. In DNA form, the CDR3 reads TGTGCCAGCAGTGCGAGTGAGGAGGGAAGTCAGCCCCAGCATTTT.

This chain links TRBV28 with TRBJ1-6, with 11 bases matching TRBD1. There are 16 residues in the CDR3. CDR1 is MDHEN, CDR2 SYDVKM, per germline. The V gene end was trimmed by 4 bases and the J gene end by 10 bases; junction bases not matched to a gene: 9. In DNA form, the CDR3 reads TGTGCCAGCAGTTCCCCCGGGACAGGGGGGCACTCACCCCTCCACTTT. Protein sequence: CASSSPGTGGHSPLHF.

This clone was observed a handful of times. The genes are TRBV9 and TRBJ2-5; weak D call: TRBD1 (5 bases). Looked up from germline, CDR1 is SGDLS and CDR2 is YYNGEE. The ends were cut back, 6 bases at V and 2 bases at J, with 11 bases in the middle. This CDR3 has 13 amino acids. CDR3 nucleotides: TGTGCCAGCAACCCCTCAGGGCAAGAGACCCAGTACTTC. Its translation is CASNPSGQETQYF.